This entry is about one T cell receptor beta chain. The antigen is not known. PCR primers comprised 60 Vbeta and 13 Jbeta primers. Libraries were prepared by immunoSEQ multiplex PCR; TCRdb keeps only in-frame clonotypes and omits some of them. The sample yields about 190,000 clones, over 60% seen once. The germline V gene has CDR1 SEHNR and CDR2 FQNEAQ (reference sequence). J gave up 6 bases and V 5 bases, and 2 bases lay outside the gene matches. The CDR3 totals 12 residues. The sample comes from a study of cytomegalovirus exposure and HLA in healthy donors. General study results and limits: Upon later analysis, TCR association rates were observed to vary by HLA locus, being highest for DRB1 and lowest for HLA-C.

The chain employs TRBV7-9 and TRBJ1-2, with 8 bases lining up with TRBD1. This receptor was identified in a woman in her thirties or forties in good health and CMV-seronegative. Material: PBMCs. The CDR3 DNA sequence: TGTGCCAGCAGCCCGACAGGGGATGGCTACACCTTC. As protein: CASSPTGDGYTF. Combining the CDR3 with reference TRBV7-9 and TRBJ1-2 gives the whole variable domain DTGVSQNPRHKITKRGQNVTFRCDPISEHNRLYWYRQTLGQGPEFLTYFQNEAQLEKSRLLSDRFSAERPKGSFSTLEIQRTEQGDSAMYLCASSPTGDGYTFGSGTRLTVV.